Listed below are T cell receptor beta chains from one sample, sequenced in a study of identical twins. TCRdb re-called the 5' RACE reads with MiXCR, one entry per CDR3 protein. The sample lists 750,000 to 950,000 distinct CDR3 sequences; around 12% were seen once. These data were also reused for a study on yellow fever vaccine responses in identical twins.

The specimen sequenced was PBMCs. These TCRs come from a woman aged 18-29 years in good health. The CDR3 runs from the conserved cysteine through the conserved F or W. Each record gives: V gene, D gene, CDR3 length, J gene, clone size, CDR3 protein, CDR3 DNA. The D gene is left open where the match is weak. Clone size appears in some rows only: once, few, many, or a class for an expanded clone.

>TRBV10-3|TRBD1|14|TRBJ2-3|many
CAINRDRITDTQYF
TGTGCCATCAACCGGGACAGAATTACAGATACGCAGTATTTT
>TRBV7-9|NA|16|TRBJ2-3|NA
CASSHPEGISTDTQYF
TGTGCCAGCAGCCACCCCGAGGGGATAAGCACAGATACGCAGTATTTT
>TRBV12-3/TRBV12-4|NA|16|TRBJ1-1|many
CASTGGSRSFDTEAFF
TGTGCCAGCACCGGGGGTTCCAGAAGCTTCGACACTGAAGCTTTCTTT
>TRBV18|TRBD2|16|TRBJ2-1|NA
CASSPRTSRTYNEQFF
TGTGCCAGCTCACCACGGACTAGCCGGACCTACAATGAGCAGTTCTTC
>TRBV6-1|NA|15|TRBJ2-7|few
CASSARRHQIYEQYF
TGTGCCAGCAGTGCACGGAGACACCAAATCTACGAGCAGTACTTC
>TRBV5-1|TRBD2|15|TRBJ2-5|NA
CASSIGSSGEETQYF
TGCGCCAGCAGCATTGGCTCTAGCGGGGAAGAGACCCAGTACTTC
>TRBV2|NA|15|TRBJ2-7|few
CASSPDSLRPYEQYF
TGTGCCAGCAGTCCCGACAGTTTAAGACCCTACGAGCAGTACTTC
>TRBV28|NA|11|TRBJ2-4|few
CASSFENIQYF
TGTGCCAGCAGTTTCGAAAACATTCAGTACTTC
>TRBV20-1|TRBD1|12|TRBJ1-6|NA
CSAQGQGDPLHF
TGCAGTGCTCAGGGGCAGGGGGATCCCCTCCACTTT
>TRBV21-1|NA|17|TRBJ1-2|NA
CASSKEHILSGDYGYTF
TGTGCCAGCAGCAAAGAGCACATCCTTTCGGGTGACTATGGCTACACCTTC
>TRBV11-1|NA|18|TRBJ2-2|few
CASSLKAGRVSPAGELFF
TGTGCCAGCAGCTTAAAAGCGGGCAGAGTTTCACCGGCCGGGGAGCTGTTTTTT
>TRBV28|NA|14|TRBJ2-5|many
CASSFRNSQETQYF
TGTGCCAGCAGTTTTCGGAACAGCCAAGAGACCCAGTACTTC
>TRBV2|NA|14|TRBJ2-3|NA
CASSRQRATDTQYF
TGTGCCAGCAGTAGACAGCGAGCCACAGATACGCAGTATTTT
>TRBV20-1|NA|12|TRBJ2-1|NA
CSVAGPSGEQFF
TGCAGTGTGGCCGGACCCAGTGGAGAGCAGTTCTTC
>TRBV25-1|NA|14|TRBJ2-3|NA
CASSENRVTDTQYF
TGTGCCAGCAGTGAGAACAGGGTTACAGATACGCAGTATTTT
>TRBV4-1|NA|13|TRBJ1-2|many
CASSQDQRRGYTF
TGCGCCAGCAGCCAAGATCAAAGGCGAGGCTACACCTTC
>TRBV20-1|NA|15|TRBJ1-5|many
CSAREGWDRNQPQHF
TGCAGTGCTCGAGAGGGGTGGGACCGCAATCAGCCCCAGCATTTT
>TRBV20-1|NA|12|TRBJ1-3|NA
CSLQGSGNTIYF
TGCAGTTTACAGGGCTCTGGAAACACCATATATTTT
>TRBV28|TRBD2|16|TRBJ2-7|NA
CASSRGLAGGSYEQYF
TGTGCCAGCAGTAGGGGACTAGCGGGAGGGTCCTACGAGCAGTACTTC
>TRBV20-1|NA|16|TRBJ2-6|few
CSASQGKIAGANVLTF
TGCAGTGCTTCGCAGGGGAAGATAGCTGGGGCCAACGTCCTGACTTTC
>TRBV12-5|TRBD2|20|TRBJ2-1|few
CASGLVTGTTSRVSYNEQFF
TGTGCTAGTGGTTTGGTAACGGGGACGACTAGCAGAGTCTCTTACAATGAGCAGTTCTTC
>TRBV5-1|TRBD2|17|TRBJ2-3|NA
CASSPELAGGSTDTQYF
TGCGCCAGCAGCCCGGAACTAGCGGGGGGAAGCACAGATACGCAGTATTTT
>TRBV7-9|NA|15|TRBJ1-2|NA
CASSPNREWDYGYTF
TGTGCCAGCAGCCCCAACAGGGAGTGGGACTATGGCTACACCTTC
>TRBV28|TRBD1|15|TRBJ1-6|NA
CASSFRDRVDSPLHF
TGTGCCAGCAGTTTTAGGGACAGGGTTGATTCACCCCTCCACTTT
>TRBV10-3|TRBD2|16|TRBJ2-1|NA
CAISDGLAGGNNEQFF
TGTGCCATCAGTGACGGGCTAGCGGGGGGTAACAATGAGCAGTTCTTC
>TRBV6-1|TRBD2|15|TRBJ2-7|NA
CASSDLAGGPHEQYF
TGTGCCAGCAGTGACCTAGCGGGAGGGCCCCACGAGCAGTACTTC
>TRBV6-2/TRBV6-3|TRBD1|15|TRBJ1-5|NA
CASSYSGGQDQPQHF
TGTGCCAGCAGTTACTCGGGGGGACAGGATCAGCCCCAGCATTTT
>TRBV5-1|NA|13|TRBJ2-5|NA
CASSPGGPETQYF
TGCGCCAGCAGCCCCGGCGGCCCAGAGACCCAGTACTTC
>TRBV27|TRBD2|16|TRBJ2-7|NA
CASSFSLAAGEVEQYF
TGTGCCAGCAGTTTTTCGCTCGCGGCGGGAGAGGTCGAGCAGTACTTC
>TRBV7-6|NA|15|TRBJ2-5|NA
CASSLNYGTGETQYF
TGTGCCAGCAGCTTAAATTATGGGACTGGGGAGACCCAGTACTTC
>TRBV5-6|NA|15|TRBJ1-5|many
CASSLLGVSNQPQHF
TGTGCCAGCAGCTTATTGGGAGTAAGCAATCAGCCCCAGCATTTT
>TRBV20-1|TRBD2|17|TRBJ2-7|NA
CSARALGLGGRSYEQYF
TGCAGCGCTAGGGCCCTCGGACTGGGCGGGAGGTCCTACGAGCAGTACTTC
>TRBV25-1|NA|13|TRBJ1-2|many
CASSDIGSNGYTF
TGTGCCAGCAGTGATATAGGCAGTAATGGCTACACCTTC
>TRBV20-1|NA|11|TRBJ2-1|many
CSAKRSGQQFF
TGCAGTGCTAAACGTTCGGGACAACAGTTCTTC
>TRBV7-2|NA|15|TRBJ2-1|many
CASSKGTPGGNEQFF
TGTGCCAGCAGCAAGGGGACCCCCGGGGGTAATGAGCAGTTCTTC
>TRBV6-1|TRBD2|16|TRBJ2-2|NA
CASSEPPAGGVGELFF
TGTGCCAGCAGCGAGCCCCCAGCGGGGGGTGTGGGGGAGCTGTTTTTT
>TRBV20-1|NA|16|TRBJ2-1|few
CSARDGMASSYNEQFF
TGCAGTGCTAGAGATGGCATGGCGAGCTCCTACAATGAGCAGTTCTTC
>TRBV3-1|TRBD2|16|TRBJ2-5|many
CASSQEMGGGMETQYF
TGTGCCAGCAGCCAAGAAATGGGGGGGGGAATGGAGACCCAGTACTTC
>TRBV20-1|NA|13|TRBJ1-2|NA
CSAQRGRVTGYTF
TGCAGTGCCCAAAGGGGTAGGGTTACTGGCTACACCTTC
>TRBV10-3|NA|14|TRBJ2-1|few
CAIKPQRGEGEQFF
TGTGCCATCAAGCCCCAAAGGGGTGAGGGTGAGCAGTTCTTC
>TRBV11-2|NA|13|TRBJ2-7|NA
CASSKAGGEEQYF
TGTGCCAGCAGCAAAGCTGGGGGTGAGGAGCAGTACTTC